This is a list of T cell receptor beta chains from one sample in a study of spatial heterogeneity in lung cancer. One entry per CDR3 protein results from TCRdb running MiXCR on the 5' RACE reads. Of roughly 25,000 distinct CDR3 sequences in the sample, around 13% were seen once. The sample consisted of PBMCs, taken at surgery. The source of these receptors is a female donor with early-stage non-small cell lung cancer. Each CDR3 is given with its conserved first and last residue. The D gene is left open where the match is weak.

d_call	cdr3_length	v_call	j_call	cdr3_aa
.	12	TRBV3-1	TRBJ1-2	CASSPGPYGYTF
.	15	TRBV28	TRBJ2-5	CASSPGLFHRETQYF
.	11	TRBV28	TRBJ2-1	CASSPSNEQFF
.	13	TRBV28	TRBJ1-1	CAVGRPLGTEAFF
.	14	TRBV6-5	TRBJ2-1	CASSYDGAENEQFF
TRBD2	15	TRBV5-1	TRBJ2-4	CASSLEGSGRDIQYF
TRBD1	15	TRBV12-5	TRBJ1-6	CASERQGTYNSPLHF
TRBD1	14	TRBV20-1	TRBJ1-4	CSAGAGTGDEKLFF
.	19	TRBV27	TRBJ2-6	CASTRAQLISFSGANVLTF
TRBD2	13	TRBV29-1	TRBJ2-5	CSVETSGQETQYF
.	13	TRBV3-1	TRBJ1-5	CASSQVSNQPQHF
.	13	TRBV5-5	TRBJ2-2	CASLLGNTGELFF
.	14	TRBV7-9	TRBJ2-3	CASSSGQLLDTQYF
.	14	TRBV6-2/TRBV6-3	TRBJ2-5	CASKTERGTETQYF
.	14	TRBV20-1	TRBJ1-2	CSARDHRQVMGYTF
TRBD1	13	TRBV19	TRBJ1-1	CATRDRGGPEAFF
.	14	TRBV20-1	TRBJ2-3	CSASSLGPRDTQYF
.	14	TRBV12-3/TRBV12-4	TRBJ2-3	CASSSGYSTDTQYF
TRBD2	15	TRBV7-6	TRBJ2-1	CASSFLTSDNNEQFF
.	13	TRBV6-1	TRBJ2-7	CASAAEPSYEQYF
TRBD1	15	TRBV3-1	TRBJ1-3	CASGGTGSSGNTIYF
.	16	TRBV3-1	TRBJ2-7	CASSQAGTVDSYEQYF
TRBD1	12	TRBV29-1	TRBJ1-2	CSAGGGGNGYTF
TRBD1	15	TRBV15	TRBJ2-1	CATSSGGSSYNEQFF
.	15	TRBV5-1	TRBJ2-3	CASSLDRGAVDTQYF
TRBD2	16	TRBV5-1	TRBJ2-5	CASSLFPGGSGETQYF
.	12	TRBV12-3/TRBV12-4	TRBJ2-3	CASTARTDTQYF
TRBD2	17	TRBV20-1	TRBJ2-3	CSARDVGLAGPTDTQYF
.	11	TRBV2	TRBJ2-5	CASSETETQYF
.	14	TRBV27	TRBJ2-7	CASSFGPDSYEQYF
.	14	TRBV6-2/TRBV6-3	TRBJ1-5	CASGGVGGNQPQHF
TRBD2	16	TRBV9	TRBJ2-3	CASSVGLALSTDTQYF
.	15	TRBV12-3/TRBV12-4	TRBJ2-1	CASRSLGPEYNEQFF
TRBD1	14	TRBV7-9	TRBJ2-2	CASSPREDRDRGIF
TRBD1	16	TRBV5-5	TRBJ1-5	CASRPTGIFDNQPQHF
.	16	TRBV7-9	TRBJ2-1	CASSPRHVFQYNEQFF
.	20	TRBV28	TRBJ1-5	CASSSPSAGGGVFGNQPQHF
TRBD2	16	TRBV27	TRBJ2-3	CASSLYAGGRADTQYF